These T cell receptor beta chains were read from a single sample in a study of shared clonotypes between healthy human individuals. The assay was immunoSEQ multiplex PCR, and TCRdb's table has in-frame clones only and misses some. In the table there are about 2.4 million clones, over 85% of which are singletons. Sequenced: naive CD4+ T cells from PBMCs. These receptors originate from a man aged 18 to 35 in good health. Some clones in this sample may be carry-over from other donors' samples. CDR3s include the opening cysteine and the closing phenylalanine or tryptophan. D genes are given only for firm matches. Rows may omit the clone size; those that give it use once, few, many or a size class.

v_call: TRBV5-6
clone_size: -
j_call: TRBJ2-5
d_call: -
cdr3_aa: CASSSPGGRAGTQYF
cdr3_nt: TGTGCCAGCAGCTCCCCCGGAGGCCGTGCTGGGACCCAGTACTTC

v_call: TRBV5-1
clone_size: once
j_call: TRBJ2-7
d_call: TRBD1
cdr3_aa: CASSLTDRGGGIGFYEQYF
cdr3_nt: TGCGCCAGCAGCTTGACGGACAGGGGAGGAGGTATCGGATTCTACGAGCAGTACTTC

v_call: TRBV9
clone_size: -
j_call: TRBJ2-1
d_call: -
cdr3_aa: CASSVAGQSYNEQFF
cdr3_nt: TGTGCCAGCAGCGTAGCGGGCCAGTCTTACAATGAGCAGTTCTTC

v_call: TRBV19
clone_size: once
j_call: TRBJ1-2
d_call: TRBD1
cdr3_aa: CASSGRTGGVDGYTF
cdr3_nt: TGTGCCAGTAGTGGGAGGACAGGGGGCGTCGATGGCTACACCTTC

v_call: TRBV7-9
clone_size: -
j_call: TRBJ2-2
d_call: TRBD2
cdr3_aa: CASSQTSGYPGELFF
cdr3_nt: TGTGCCAGCAGCCAGACTAGCGGGTATCCGGGAGAGCTGTTTTTT

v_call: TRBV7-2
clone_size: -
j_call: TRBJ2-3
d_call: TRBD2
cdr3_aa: CASSLAGSGRGTQYF
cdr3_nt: TGTGCCAGCAGCTTAGCGGGTAGCGGGAGGGGGACGCAGTATTTT

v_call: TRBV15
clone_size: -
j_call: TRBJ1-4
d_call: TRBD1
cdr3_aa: CATSKFRDRSITTNEKLFF
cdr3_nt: TGTGCCACCAGCAAATTCCGGGACAGGAGTATAACAACTAATGAAAAACTGTTTTTT

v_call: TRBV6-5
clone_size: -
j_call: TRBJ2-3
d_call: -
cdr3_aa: CASSYSLSGDTQYF
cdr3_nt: TGTGCCAGCAGTTACTCTTTGTCGGGAGATACGCAGTATTTT

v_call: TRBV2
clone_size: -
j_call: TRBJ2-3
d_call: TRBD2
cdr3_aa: CASSGEGGGTDTQYF
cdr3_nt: TGTGCCAGCAGTGGGGAGGGAGGAGGCACAGATACGCAGTATTTT

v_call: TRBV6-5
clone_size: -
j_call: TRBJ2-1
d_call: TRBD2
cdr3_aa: CASSQGGTSGTEQFF
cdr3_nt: TGTGCCAGCAGTCAGGGGGGGACTAGCGGGACTGAGCAGTTCTTC

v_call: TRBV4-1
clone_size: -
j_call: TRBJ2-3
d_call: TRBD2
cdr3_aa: CASSQEGGSGSLFTQYF
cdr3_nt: TGCGCCAGCAGCCAAGAAGGCGGTAGCGGGAGTCTCTTTACGCAGTATTTT

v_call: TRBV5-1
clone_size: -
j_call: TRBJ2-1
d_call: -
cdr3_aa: CASSLAVSTTDEQFF
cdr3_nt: TGCGCCAGCAGCTTGGCCGTATCCACCACGGATGAGCAGTTCTTC

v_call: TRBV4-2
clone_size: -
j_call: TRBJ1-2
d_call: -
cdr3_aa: CASSQVVGDYGYTF
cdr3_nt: TGTGCCAGCAGCCAAGTGGTGGGGGACTATGGCTACACCTTC

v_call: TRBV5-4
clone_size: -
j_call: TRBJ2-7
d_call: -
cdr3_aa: CASSPLGDEQYF
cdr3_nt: TGTGCCAGCAGCCCCTTAGGGGACGAGCAGTACTTC

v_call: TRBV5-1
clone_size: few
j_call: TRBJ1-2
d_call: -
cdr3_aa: CASSLGPANYGYTF
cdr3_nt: TGCGCCAGCAGTCTCGGGCCTGCTAACTATGGCTACACCTTC

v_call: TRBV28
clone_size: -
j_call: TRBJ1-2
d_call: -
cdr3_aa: CASSSPRALFSYGYTF
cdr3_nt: TGTGCCAGCAGTTCACCTAGAGCCCTATTCTCCTATGGCTACACCTTC

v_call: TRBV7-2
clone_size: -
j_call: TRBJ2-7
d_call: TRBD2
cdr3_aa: CASSLELAGAYEQYF
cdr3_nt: TGTGCCAGCAGCTTAGAACTAGCGGGAGCGTACGAGCAGTACTTC

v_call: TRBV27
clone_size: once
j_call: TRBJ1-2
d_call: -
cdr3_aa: CASSLFGGAGYTF
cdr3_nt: TGTGCCAGCAGTTTATTCGGAGGGGCCGGCTACACCTTC

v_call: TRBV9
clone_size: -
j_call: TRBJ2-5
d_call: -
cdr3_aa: CASSVAAEETQYF
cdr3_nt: TGTGCCAGCAGCGTAGCGGCGGAAGAGACCCAGTACTTC

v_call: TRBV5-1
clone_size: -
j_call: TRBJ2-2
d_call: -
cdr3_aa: CASSLDSGGTGELFF
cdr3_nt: TGCGCCAGCAGCTTGGACTCAGGCGGAACCGGGGAGCTGTTTTTT

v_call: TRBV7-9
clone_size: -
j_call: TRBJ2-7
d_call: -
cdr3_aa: CASTGGWDRSYEQYF
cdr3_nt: TGTGCCAGCACCGGTGGATGGGACCGCTCCTACGAGCAGTACTTC

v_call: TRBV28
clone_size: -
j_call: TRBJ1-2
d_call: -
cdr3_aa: CASSYSGSWYGYTF
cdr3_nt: TGTGCCAGCTCTTACTCTGGGAGTTGGTATGGCTACACCTTC

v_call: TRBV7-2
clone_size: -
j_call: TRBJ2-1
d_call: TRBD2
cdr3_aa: CASSFSSGRSYNEQFF
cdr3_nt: TGTGCCAGCAGCTTCTCGAGCGGGAGGTCCTACAATGAGCAGTTCTTC

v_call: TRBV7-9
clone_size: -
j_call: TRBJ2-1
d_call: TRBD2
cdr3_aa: CASSLGGESYNEQFF
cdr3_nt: TGTGCCAGCAGCTTGGGAGGGGAATCCTACAATGAGCAGTTCTTC

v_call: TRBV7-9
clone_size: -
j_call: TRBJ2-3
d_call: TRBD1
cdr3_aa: CASSSLRQGHTDTQYF
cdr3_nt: TGTGCCAGCAGCTCTCTCCGACAGGGCCACACAGATACGCAGTATTTT

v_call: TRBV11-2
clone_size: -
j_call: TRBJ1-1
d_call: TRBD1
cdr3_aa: CASSFRDRLLNTEAFF
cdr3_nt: TGTGCCAGCAGCTTCCGGGACAGACTTTTGAACACTGAAGCTTTCTTT

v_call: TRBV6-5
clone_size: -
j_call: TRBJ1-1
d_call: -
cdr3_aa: CASTRGGFTEAFF
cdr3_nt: TGTGCCAGCACGCGTGGGGGGTTCACTGAAGCTTTCTTT

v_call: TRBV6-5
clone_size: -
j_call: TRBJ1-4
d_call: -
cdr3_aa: CASSYRTGLEKLFF
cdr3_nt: TGTGCCAGCAGTTACCGCACAGGGTTGGAAAAACTGTTTTTT

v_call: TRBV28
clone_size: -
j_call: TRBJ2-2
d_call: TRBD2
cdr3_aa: CASGLGLAGGPNTGELFF
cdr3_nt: TGTGCCAGCGGACTCGGACTAGCGGGAGGACCGAACACCGGGGAGCTGTTTTTT

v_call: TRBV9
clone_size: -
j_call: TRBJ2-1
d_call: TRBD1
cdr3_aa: CASSGGTGLVDEQFF
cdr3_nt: TGTGCCAGCAGCGGGGGGACAGGGTTAGTGGATGAGCAGTTCTTC

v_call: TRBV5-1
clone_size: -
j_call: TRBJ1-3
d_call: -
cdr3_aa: CASSSRTGSGNTIYF
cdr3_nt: TGCGCCAGCAGCTCCCGGACGGGCTCTGGAAACACCATATATTTT

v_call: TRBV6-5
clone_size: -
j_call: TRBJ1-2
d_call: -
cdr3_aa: CASGPGTPPSYGYTF
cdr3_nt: TGTGCCAGCGGCCCGGGGACGCCGCCTAGCTATGGCTACACCTTC

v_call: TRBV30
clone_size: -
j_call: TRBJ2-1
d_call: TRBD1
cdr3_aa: CAWTAGTGSYNEQFF
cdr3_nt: TGTGCCTGGACGGCCGGGACAGGCTCCTACAATGAGCAGTTCTTC

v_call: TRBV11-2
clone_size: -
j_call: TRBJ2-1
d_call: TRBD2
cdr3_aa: CASSPEGVAGGGRDEQFF
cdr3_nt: TGTGCCAGCAGCCCCGAAGGCGTAGCGGGAGGAGGGCGCGATGAGCAGTTCTTC

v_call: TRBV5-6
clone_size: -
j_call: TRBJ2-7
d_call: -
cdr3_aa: CASSSPRYASHEQYF
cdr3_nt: TGTGCCAGCAGCTCGCCACGATATGCGTCACACGAGCAGTACTTC

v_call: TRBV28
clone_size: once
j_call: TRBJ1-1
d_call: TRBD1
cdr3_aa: CASSLGQGNGGAFF
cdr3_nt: TGTGCCAGCAGTTTGGGACAGGGAAACGGAGGAGCTTTCTTT

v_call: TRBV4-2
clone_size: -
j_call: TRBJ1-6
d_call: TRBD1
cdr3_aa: CASSQGPGQGNSPLHF
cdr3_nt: TGTGCCAGCAGCCAGGGACCGGGACAGGGTAATTCACCCCTCCACTTT

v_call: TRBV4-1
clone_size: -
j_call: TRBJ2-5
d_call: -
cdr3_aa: CASSQVWNLETQYF
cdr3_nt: TGCGCCAGCAGCCAAGTTTGGAACCTGGAGACCCAGTACTTC

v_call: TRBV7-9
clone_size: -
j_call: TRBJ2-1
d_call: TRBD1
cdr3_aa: CASSFQGQNNEQFF
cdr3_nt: TGTGCCAGCAGCTTCCAGGGACAGAACAATGAGCAGTTCTTC

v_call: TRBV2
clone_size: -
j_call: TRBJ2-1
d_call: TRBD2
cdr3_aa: CASSASGGSWNEQFF
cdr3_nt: TGTGCCAGCAGTGCTTCGGGCGGGAGTTGGAATGAGCAGTTCTTC

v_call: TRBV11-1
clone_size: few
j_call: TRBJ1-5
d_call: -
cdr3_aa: CASSLGEGQPQHF
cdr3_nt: TGTGCCAGCAGCTTAGGGGAAGGGCAGCCCCAGCATTTT

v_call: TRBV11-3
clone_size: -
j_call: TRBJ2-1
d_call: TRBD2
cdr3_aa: CASSLDTSGEQFF
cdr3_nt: TGTGCCAGCAGCTTAGATACTAGCGGTGAGCAGTTCTTC

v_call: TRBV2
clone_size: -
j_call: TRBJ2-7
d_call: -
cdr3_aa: CASSGHSYEQYF
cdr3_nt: TGTGCCAGCAGTGGACACAGCTACGAGCAGTACTTC

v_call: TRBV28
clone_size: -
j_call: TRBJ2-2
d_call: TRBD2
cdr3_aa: CASSGAGLANTGELFF
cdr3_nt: TGTGCCAGCAGCGGAGCGGGACTGGCGAACACCGGGGAGCTGTTTTTT

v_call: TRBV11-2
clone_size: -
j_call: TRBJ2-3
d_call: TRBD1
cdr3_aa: CASSTDRGHDTQYF
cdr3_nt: TGTGCCAGCAGCACCGACAGGGGGCATGATACGCAGTATTTT

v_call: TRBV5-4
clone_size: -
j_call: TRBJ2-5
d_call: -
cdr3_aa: CASSLLGLETQYF
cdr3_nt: TGTGCCAGCAGCTTGCTGGGGCTGGAGACCCAGTACTTC

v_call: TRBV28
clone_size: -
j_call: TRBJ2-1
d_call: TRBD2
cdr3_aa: CASTPSGKTVSYNEQFF
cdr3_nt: TGTGCCAGCACCCCTAGCGGGAAAACCGTCTCCTACAATGAGCAGTTCTTC